These 27 T cell receptor beta chains originate from one sample sequenced in a study of cytomegalovirus exposure and HLA in healthy donors. The assay was immunoSEQ multiplex PCR, and TCRdb's table has in-frame clones only and misses some. The sample records about 68,000 clones, roughly 96% being singletons. Sequenced material: PBMCs. These receptors came from a man aged 18 to 30 in good health and CMV-seronegative.

The V gene is TRBV9, the J gene TRBJ2-3, with D possibly TRBD2 on 6 matching bases. The CDR3 has 14 residues. Germline CDR1 and CDR2: SGDLS and YYNGEE. The germline V and J ends were trimmed by 5 bases and 2 bases, with 12 bases remaining between them. The CDR3 sequence: CASSPEGYTDTQYF. In DNA, the CDR3 is TGTGCCAGCAGTCCGGAGGGGTACACAGATACGCAGTATTTT.

This chain connects TRBV11-2 to TRBJ1-2, with TRBD1 identical over 8 bases. Germline V lookup: CDR1 SGHAT, CDR2 FQNNGV. CDR3 length: 12 amino acids. Trimming took 5 bases from V and 4 from J; bases not matched to a gene: 0. The CDR3 DNA follows: TGTGCCAGCAGCGGACAGGGCTATGGCTACACCTTC. Encoded protein: CASSGQGYGYTF.

This clone was seen once. This rearrangement joins TRBV7-9 to TRBJ2-1; 15 bases are a match to TRBD2. The CDR3 is 19 residues long. Looked up from germline, CDR1 is SEHNR and CDR2 is FQNEAQ (reference sequence). J was trimmed by 3 bases and V by 1 base; bases with no gene match: 7. The CDR3 DNA sequence: TGTGCCAGCAGCTTAGGGGGGACTAGCGGGAGGTACAACTACAATGAGCAGTTCTTC. This sequence encodes CASSLGGTSGRYNYNEQFF.

V usage is TRBV21-1 and J usage is TRBJ1-3; the listed D gene, TRBD1, was not tested against the DNA. TRBV21-1 is classified as a pseudogene. The CDR3 loop spans 20 amino acids. The CDR3 loop reads CASSTRDRDYRVVSGNTIYF. The CDR3 bases are TGTGCCAGCAGCACCAGGGACAGGGACTATAGGGTCGTTTCTGGAAACACCATATATTTT.

The rearrangement links TRBV10-3 to TRBJ2-1, with D possibly matching TRBD1 (5 bases). Deletions cut 0 bases from V and 7 bases from J, with 13 bases between. The CDR3 runs to 15 residues. Germline-derived CDR1 and CDR2 are ENHRY and SYGVKD. The CDR3 sequence: CAISESQASRNEQFF. The CDR3 region has the DNA TGTGCCATCAGTGAGTCACAGGCTAGTCGTAATGAGCAGTTCTTC.

This clone was found once. The V call is TRBV19, the J call TRBJ1-5, with 8 bases that match TRBD1. The germline gives CDR1 LNHDA, CDR2 SQIVND (reference sequence). V lost 0 bases and J lost 1; bases outside the gene matches: 5. The CDR3 consists of 17 residues. CDR3 in amino acids: CASSIEAGGVSNQPQHF. DNA of the CDR3: TGTGCCAGTAGTATAGAGGCAGGGGGCGTGAGCAATCAGCCCCAGCATTTT.

V usage is TRBV6-5 and J usage is TRBJ1-1, with D possibly TRBD1 on 5 matching bases. V lost 8 bases, J lost 4 bases, and 14 bases lay in between. Germline-derived CDR1 and CDR2 are MNHEY and SVGAGI. The CDR3 totals 13 residues. CDR3 protein: CASRRRDSTEAFF. The CDR3 DNA sequence: TGTGCCAGCCGAAGGAGAGACAGCACTGAAGCTTTCTTT.

The chain joins TRBV7-2 to TRBJ1-2; D perhaps matches TRBD1 (5 bases). Between the trimmed V and J ends, which lost 5 bases and 0 bases, there was a span of 10 bases. Germline-derived CDR1 and CDR2 are SGHTA and FQGNSA. The CDR3 has 14 residues. CDR3 amino acids: CASSHGGTNYGYTF. The DNA of the CDR3 is TGTGCCAGCAGCCACGGGGGAACTAACTATGGCTACACCTTC.

This chain uses TRBV12-5 with TRBJ2-1; D is possibly TRBD2 (5 bases). Germline V CDR1 and CDR2: LGHNT, FRNRAP. This CDR3 contains 15 residues. The germline V and J ends were trimmed by 2 bases and 2 bases, with 10 bases remaining between them. Here the CDR3 reads CASGLSPSTYNEQFF. The CDR3 DNA is TGTGCTAGTGGTTTGAGTCCTAGCACCTACAATGAGCAGTTCTTC.

The chain employs TRBV7-2 and TRBJ1-1, with D possibly TRBD1 on 5 matching bases. The CDR3 has 15 residues. V was pared by 5 bases and J by 1 base, with 14 bases between. From germline, CDR1 is SGHTA and CDR2 FQGNSA. CDR3 amino acids: CASSPSRAQNTEAFF. CDR3 in DNA: TGTGCCAGCAGCCCGTCCAGGGCACAGAACACTGAAGCTTTCTTT.

The rearrangement uses TRBV6-1 and TRBJ1-2, with 8 nucleotides matching TRBD1. Germline V gene lookup returns CDR1 MNHNS and CDR2 SASEGT. This CDR3 has 14 amino acids. Trimming at V came to 2 bases and at J to 8 bases, leaving 7 bases not matched to a gene. In nucleotides, the CDR3 is TGTGCCAGCAGTGAACTAACAGGGGGACTGGGCTACACCTTC. Its translation is CASSELTGGLGYTF.

The chain combines TRBV19 with TRBJ2-3; D is possibly TRBD2 (6 bases). V gave up 5 bases and J gave up 7 bases, with 19 bases separating them. Germline V CDR1 and CDR2: LNHDA, SQIVND (reference sequence). CDR3 length: 15 residues. The DNA for the CDR3 is TGTGCCAGTAGTGGCCCAGGACTAAGTGGTTATACGCAGTATTTT. This gives the protein CASSGPGLSGYTQYF. Full variable domain (missing parts from reference TRBV19 and TRBJ2-3): DGGITQSPKYLFRKEGQNVTLSCEQNLNHDAMYWYRQDPGQGLRLIYYSQIVNDFQKGDIAEGYSVSREKKESFPLTVTSAQKNPTAFYLCASSGPGLSGYTQYFGPGTRLTVL.

The chain carries TRBV13 and TRBJ2-2, with 9 bases that match TRBD1. CDR3 length: 18 residues. Germline V gives CDR1 PRHDT, CDR2 FYEKMQ (reference sequence). V lost 0 bases and J lost 3; bases outside the gene matches: 8. The CDR3 DNA reads TGTGCCAGCAGCTTAGGCAGGACAGGGGCTTCGGACACCGGGGAGCTGTTTTTT. Protein product: CASSLGRTGASDTGELFF.

V usage is TRBV7-6 and J usage is TRBJ2-2; 8 nucleotides agree with TRBD1. CDR1 SGHVS and CDR2 FNYEAQ come from the germline V gene. V was clipped by 5 bases and J by 2 bases; unmatched bases: 7. The CDR3 runs 16 residues. The CDR3 coding sequence is TGTGCCAGCAGCCGAACGACAGGGGTTAACACCGGGGAGCTGTTTTTT. It specifies CASSRTTGVNTGELFF.

The rearrangement links TRBV7-6 to TRBJ2-7, with TRBD1 identical over 7 bases. Germline lookup yields CDR1 SGHVS and CDR2 FNYEAQ. Trimming took 2 bases from V and 4 from J; bases not matched to a gene: 2. The CDR3 loop spans 13 amino acids. CDR3 sequence reads: CASSLRQGYEQYF. In nucleotides, the CDR3 is TGTGCCAGCAGCTTAAGACAGGGTTACGAGCAGTACTTC.

The J gene is TRBJ2-1, the V gene TRBV7-9; tentatively, D is TRBD2 (5 bases). Trimming stripped 3 bases from V and 9 bases from J, with 12 bases between. Germline V gene sequence: CDR1 SEHNR, CDR2 FQNEAQ (reference sequence). The CDR3 covers 13 residues. CDR3 nucleotides: TGTGCCAGCAGCTTGGTAGCGAGAGGTGAGCAGTTCTTC. It codes for CASSLVARGEQFF.

The chain carries TRBV4-1 and TRBJ2-1, with 8 bases aligning to TRBD1. V trimming: 0 bases; J trimming: 9 bases; junction bases outside the gene matches: 10. CDR3 length: 16 residues. CDR1 and CDR2 (germline): MGHRA, YSYEKL. CDR3 sequence reads: CASSQDPGTGKGEQFF. CDR3 bases: TGCGCCAGCAGCCAAGATCCCGGGACAGGAAAGGGTGAGCAGTTCTTC.

The genes are TRBV9 and TRBJ1-2, with a possible D match to TRBD1 (5 bases). Germline CDR1 and CDR2: SGDLS and YYNGEE. Trimming left V 4 bases short and J 4 bases short, with 14 bases between. This CDR3 comprises 14 residues. For the CDR3, the DNA is TGTGCCAGCAGCTCGGGACTTAGGGGCTATGGCTACACCTTC. It is translated as CASSSGLRGYGYTF. Full variable domain (outside the CDR3, taken from reference TRBV9 and TRBJ1-2): DSGVTQTPKHLITATGQRVTLRCSPRSGDLSVYWYQQSLDQGLQFLIQYYNGEERAKGNILERFSAQQFPDLHSELNLSSLELGDSALYFCASSSGLRGYGYTFGSGTRLTVV.

The rearrangement joins TRBV10-2 to TRBJ1-5, with a weak D call TRBD1 (6 bases). CDR1 is WSHSY, CDR2 SAAADI, per germline. This CDR3 spans 14 amino acids. The V end was cut by 5 bases, the J end by 5 bases, with 13 bases between. As DNA, the CDR3 is TGCGCCAGCAGTCCCGGGGGGGCCGATCAGCCCCAGCATTTT. This codes for CASSPGGADQPQHF.

This chain uses TRBV5-6 with TRBJ2-7, with D unresolved. Trimming took off 1 base at V and 6 bases at J, with 11 bases between the two ends. There are 13 residues in the CDR3. Germline V CDR1 and CDR2: SGHDT, YYEEEE. CDR3 DNA sequence: TGTGCCAGCAGCTTGTTCCTAGTACGCGAGCAGTACTTC. It is translated as CASSLFLVREQYF.

This chain links TRBV4-1 with TRBJ1-5, with D uncertain. The CDR3 covers 14 residues. Trimming pared 1 base from V and 7 bases from J, leaving 11 bases between. Germline CDR1 is MGHRA and CDR2 is YSYEKL. The CDR3 is CASSQVLGPQPQHF. CDR3 DNA: TGCGCCAGCAGCCAAGTCTTGGGCCCCCAGCCCCAGCATTTT.

The gene calls are TRBV10-3 and TRBJ1-1; TRBD1 aligns across 8 bases. The germline V gene has CDR1 ENHRY and CDR2 SYGVKD. J was trimmed by 1 base and V by 11 bases; bases with no gene match: 6. The CDR3 has 13 residues. CDR3 sequence: CASWTGTNTEAFF. CDR3 sequence (DNA): TGTGCCTCATGGACAGGGACGAACACTGAAGCTTTCTTT.

This CDR3 is CASSPGTTSYEQYF. The CDR3 DNA is TGTGCCAGCAGTCCCGGGACTACCTCCTACGAGCAGTACTTC. This chain connects TRBV6-4 to TRBJ2-7; 7 bases are shared with TRBD2. Per germline, CDR1 MRHNA and CDR2 SNTAGT. V dropped 5 bases and J dropped 0; count of bases not matched to a gene: 4. The CDR3 sequence is 14 residues long.

V usage is TRBV29-1 and J usage is TRBJ2-7; D may be TRBD2 (5 bases). The germline V gene encodes CDR1 SQVTM and CDR2 ANQGSEA. This CDR3 spans 12 amino acids. The V gene lost 3 bases and the J gene lost 6 bases, with 12 bases spanning the gap. The CDR3 DNA reads TGCAGCGTTGATTTGGGAGCAGGCGAGCAGTACTTC. Amino acid sequence: CSVDLGAGEQYF.

The chain is built from TRBV10-3 and TRBJ1-5; D might be TRBD1 (6 bases). Deletions cut 3 bases from V and 0 bases from J, with 9 bases between. Per germline, CDR1 ENHRY and CDR2 SYGVKD. The CDR3 consists of 15 residues. The CDR3 region is CAISEQGNSNQPQHF. CDR3 DNA sequence: TGTGCCATCAGTGAACAGGGTAATAGCAATCAGCCCCAGCATTTT.

The chain joins TRBV18 to TRBJ1-4, with 7 bases identical to TRBD1. The CDR3 has 15 amino acids. The V gene end was trimmed by 4 bases and the J gene end by 7 bases; junction bases not matched to a gene: 9. Germline V gene sequence: CDR1 KGHSH, CDR2 LQKENI. The CDR3 coding sequence is TGTGCCAGCTCACTACAGGGGAGCTCTGCTGAAAAACTGTTTTTT. Its protein product is CASSLQGSSAEKLFF.

The chain uses TRBV4-1 and TRBJ2-2; a possible D gene is TRBD2 (5 bases). Trimming shortened V by 1 base and J by 5 bases, and 17 bases separated the two germline ends. The CDR3 is 17 amino acids. The germline V gene encodes CDR1 MGHRA and CDR2 YSYEKL. The DNA of the CDR3 is TGCGCCAGCAGCCAAGGGGGTCGGGGTCCGGGGACCGGGGAGCTGTTTTTT. It codes for CASSQGGRGPGTGELFF.